This T cell receptor (beta chain) is from a study of blood T cell repertoires in COVID-19. Method: immunoSEQ multiplex PCR; TCRdb's copy keeps in-frame clones and lacks some. This sample has under 100,000 clones, with around 90% found just once. Germline CDR1 and CDR2: SEHNR and FQNEAQ (reference sequence). The CDR3 sequence is 14 residues long. The trim removed 2 bases at V and 4 bases at J, leaving 1 base unmatched. The chain links TRBV7-9 to TRBJ1-5, with 8 nucleotides matching TRBD1. The sample taken for sequencing was peripheral blood. The TCR originated in a woman aged 65 to 85 with acute or convalescent COVID-19. CDR3 amino acids: CASSLTGGNQPQHF. Written as DNA, the CDR3 is TGTGCCAGCAGCTTAACAGGGGGTAATCAGCCCCAGCATTTT.